Described below is a single T cell receptor beta chain sequence and its context. The sample belongs to a study of shared T cell receptors in the human thymus. Here immunoSEQ multiplex PCR was the method, and the copy in TCRdb shows in-frame clones only, minus some. The table includes some 760,000 clones, 70% to 90% detected once. The CDR3 consists of 11 residues. Trimming cost V 6 bases and J 3 bases, with 6 bases left between them. Germline V gene lookup returns CDR1 MNHNS and CDR2 SASEGT. These data are also associated with another study on human thymus T cells. That source adds: Serving as donors were healthy Finnish infants, each of whom was having open corrective surgery for congenital heart defects. Surgeons resected thymus tissue during corrective heart surgery. Both thymic and peripheral blood repertoires showed apparently biased V and J usage. Overlap was high between thymic repertoires from unrelated individuals, as reported in related research.

Input material: thymocytes. The receptor was derived from a girl under three years old with a congenital heart defect. V usage is TRBV6-1 and J usage is TRBJ2-7; unclear D gene. The DNA of the CDR3 is TGTGCCAGCAGCTATTACTACGAGCAGTACTTC. Amino acid sequence: CASSYYYEQYF.